This T cell receptor beta chain emerged from a study of blood T cells in healthy people across ages (dated by TCRdb to 2014 to 2015). About the study as a whole: In model experiments, template switching captured about one uniquely barcoded TCR beta cDNA molecule for every two T cells. For two donors (one aged 18 to 29 and one aged 80 or older), the study analyzed two additional independent replicas of 1 million unique cDNA reads from the same blood draw. To avoid experimental bias, donors of different ages were spread randomly across the sequencing lanes. The donors were split into four age groups: young (average about 16 years), middle-aged (roughly 42), aged (62) and long-lived (approximately 80). The study measured age-related changes in TCR beta repertoire diversity using deep sequencing normalized with unique cDNA molecular identifiers.

Libraries were prepared through 5' RACE. Instrument used: Illumina HiSeq 2500. A second PCR of roughly 7 to 11 cycles was performed with a sample-barcoded 5' primer and a J-beta primer mix. A unique molecular identifier was introduced onto each TCR beta cDNA molecule by a template-switch 5' adaptor carrying 12 random nucleotides. Each sample yielded at least 2.5 million CDR3-containing paired-end reads. First-strand cDNA was synthesized from all RNA with the Mint cDNA synthesis kit, primed by a TRBC-specific oligonucleotide. After uracil-DNA glycosylase treatment, a first 18-cycle PCR used universal primers M1SS and BC2_uni_R on all cDNA. As for the original processing: Normalization of each sample was performed by random selection of 1 million high-quality reads, each carrying a distinct molecular identifier. Instead of being binned into consensus sequences, reads that shared molecular identifiers were thrown out. MiTCR, set to a Q25 quality threshold and the strictest error-elimination algorithm, was used for CDR3 identification, clonotype clustering and error correction. A nonparametric unseen species model with Euler transformation was used to estimate lower-bound total TCR beta diversity. The raw public reads went through TCRdb reprocessing: fastp at Q25, MiXCR clone calling, in-frame beta chains kept. Rows are combined by CDR3 protein, so each entry shows the most common genes and DNA. The authors' filters were not applied to this entry. The sample table lists 700,000 to 850,000 distinct CDR3 sequences, 36% of them with a count of one. 10% to 15% of the sample is held by the ten biggest clonotypes.

In this sample, this clonotype turned up many times. The antigen it binds to is not known. No qualities accompany the bases; no much larger clone lies one base away. The donors were around 39 Caucasian individuals from Russia, aged roughly 6 to 95 years, who were systemically healthy. Around 10 milliliters of peripheral blood were drawn from each donor into EDTA-treated Vacutainer tubes. Ficoll-Paque density-gradient centrifugation was used to isolate PBMCs, with at least 6.5 million per sample. Trizol reagent was used to extract total RNA from PBMCs, with at least 5 micrograms per sample. The percentages of naive CD45RAhigh/CD27high T cells were determined by flow cytometry on a PBMC aliquot from every donor. The V end loses 4 bases and the J end loses 0 bases, and a stretch of 11 bases separates them. In the germline V gene, CDR1 corresponds to LGHNA and CDR2 to YSLEER. The CDR3 measures 15 amino acids from cysteine to phenylalanine. Only the CDR3 DNA stays, 45 bases, in frame from base 1.

Results and caveats for the whole study, not just this receptor: Observed TCR beta diversity correlated strongly with the percentage of naive T cells measured by flow cytometry. Estimates of total diversity based on one million sequenced T cells were regarded as lower bounds and as underestimates. Because the CMV infection status of the donors was unknown, age-related changes in expanded clonotypes may potentially have been confounded. Compared with the aged group, more naive CD4+ T cells, fewer expanded clones and increased TCR diversity were shown by the long-lived group, suggesting age selection. As age increased, observed TCR beta diversity per million T cells dropped in a roughly linear way, and a significant reduction was already evident by age approximately 40. Since profiling was done on bulk unsorted PBMCs, naive and antigen-experienced compartments could not be conclusively compared.

The sample consisted of blood. The V gene is TRBV4-3 and the J gene is TRBJ2-3, with TRBD1 perhaps the D gene, on 6 matching bases. The receptor comes from a man aged 18 to 29 in good health. The DNA is as follows: TGCGCCAGCAGCCCCCGAGGGGGTAGCACAGATACGCAGTATTTT. Its translation is CASSPRGGSTDTQYF.